These 29 T cell receptor beta chains were all obtained from the same sample, sequenced in a study of T cells in Graves' hyperthyroidism and ophthalmopathy. What was amplified from RNA transcripts were TCR beta CDR3 regions. HTBI primers drove first-round RT-PCR of the TCR CDR3. MiXCR was run by TCRdb on the multiplex PCR reads, yielding one entry per CDR3 protein. This sample has some 720,000 distinct CDR3 sequences, with 15% to 20% found just once. The material sequenced was blood. These TCRs come from a man aged 18 to 35 with Graves' hyperthyroidism.

This clonotype has more than one count but fewer than ten. This could be a read error, since a much larger clone is one nucleotide away. This chain joins TRBV2 and TRBJ2-3; D remains unclear. Germline V gene lookup returns CDR1 SNHLY and CDR2 FYNNEI. V lost 8 bases to trimming and J lost 3 bases, with 24 bases between them. The length of the CDR3 is 17 residues. The chain's CDR3 is CASSGGSPSVRTDTQYF. CDR3 bases: TGTGCCAGCTCGGGTGGCAGCCCCTCGGTGAGGACAGATACGCAGTATTTT. The full variable domain, with the rest looked up from reference TRBV2 and TRBJ2-3, is EPEVTQTPSHQVTQMGQEVILRCVPISNHLYFYWYRQILGQKVEFLVSFYNNEISEKSEIFDDQFSVERPDGSNFTLKIRSTKLEDSAMYFCASSGGSPSVRTDTQYFGPGTRLTVL.

The chain couples TRBV2 to TRBJ2-2; D tentatively reads TRBD1 or TRBD2 (5 bases each). The germline CDR1 and CDR2 sequences are SNHLY and FYNNEI. The CDR3 is made up of 15 amino acids. V shed 9 bases and J shed 0 bases, with 14 bases lying between them. Here the CDR3 DNA reads TGTGCCAGGAGGGGTCGGGGCGCGAACACCGGGGAGCTGTTTTTT. Amino acid sequence: CARRGRGANTGELFF.

The J gene is TRBJ2-7, the V gene TRBV28, with 8 bases lining up with TRBD2. V shed 4 bases, J shed 5 bases, and the junction held 10 bases outside the gene matches. Germline-derived CDR1 and CDR2 are MDHEN and SYDVKM. The CDR3 is 15 residues long. The CDR3 loop reads CASSYSLAGNHEQYF. CDR3 sequence (DNA): TGTGCCAGCAGTTACTCCTTAGCGGGGAACCACGAGCAGTACTTC. Full variable domain (outside the CDR3, taken from reference TRBV28 and TRBJ2-7): DVKVTQSSRYLVKRTGEKVFLECVQDMDHENMFWYRQDPGLGLRLIYFSYDVKMKEKGDIPEGYSVSREKKERFSLILESASTNQTSMYLCASSYSLAGNHEQYFGPGTRLTVT.

The rearrangement links TRBV28 to TRBJ2-2, with D unresolved. V gave up 3 bases and J gave up 3 bases, with 8 bases separating them. This CDR3 comprises 14 residues. Germline V gene sequence: CDR1 MDHEN, CDR2 SYDVKM. This CDR3 is CASSFQEYTGELFF. CDR3 sequence (DNA): TGTGCCAGCAGTTTTCAGGAGTACACCGGGGAGCTGTTTTTT. The entire variable domain, with the rest obtained from reference TRBV28 and TRBJ2-2, is as follows: DVKVTQSSRYLVKRTGEKVFLECVQDMDHENMFWYRQDPGLGLRLIYFSYDVKMKEKGDIPEGYSVSREKKERFSLILESASTNQTSMYLCASSFQEYTGELFFGEGSRLTVL.

This clonotype has ten or more counts. The chain is built from TRBV29-1 and TRBJ2-3, with TRBD2 matching over 10 bases. CDR3 length: 16 amino acids. Germline CDR1 is SQVTM and CDR2 is ANQGSEA. The J segment lost 2 bases and the V segment lost 3 bases, leaving 8 bases of the junction unmatched. The DNA of the CDR3 is TGCAGCGTTGATTCTAGCGGGAGAATCTACACAGATACGCAGTATTTT. Translated, it gives CSVDSSGRIYTDTQYF.

Ten or more counts support this clonotype. The germline gene is not matched at one end of the junction; a read error may be the cause. The genes are TRBV7-2 and TRBJ1-1; D remains ambiguous. Germline loops: CDR1 SGHTA, CDR2 FQGNSA. The CDR3 is 13 residues long. CDR3 sequence: CASSLGRVTEAFF. In DNA form, the CDR3 reads TGTGCCAGCAGTTTAGGGAGAGTCACTGAAGCTTTCTTT.

This clonotype has more than one count but fewer than ten. The chain joins TRBV6-8 to TRBJ1-5; tentatively, D is TRBD1 (6 bases). The V gene's germline CDR1 is MNHGY and CDR2 SAAAGT. V gave up 9 bases and J gave up 10 bases, with 25 bases separating them. The CDR3 has 15 amino acids. The CDR3 region is CASKLRGQLFGPQHF. The DNA of the CDR3 is TGTGCCAGTAAACTTCGGGGACAACTATTCGGCCCCCAGCATTTT.

This clonotype appeared a few times. This chain links TRBV7-9 with TRBJ1-1, with 7 bases lining up with TRBD1. The CDR3 has 15 amino acids. CDR1 SEHNR and CDR2 FQNEAQ come from the germline V gene (reference sequence). V lost 5 bases to trimming and J lost 0 bases; unmatched junction nucleotides: 6. The CDR3 DNA sequence: TGTGCCAGCAGCGACCAGGGGGTATTGAACACTGAAGCTTTCTTT. This sequence encodes CASSDQGVLNTEAFF.

This clonotype was detected a few times. The chain employs TRBV7-8 and TRBJ2-1, with D maybe TRBD2 (6 bases). V lost 4 bases and J lost 6, with 16 bases in between. This CDR3 has 15 residues. CDR1 and CDR2 (germline): SGHVS, FQNEAQ. The CDR3 here is CASSSFTLGGNEQFF. CDR3 DNA: TGTGCCAGCAGCTCCTTCACTCTCGGGGGCAATGAGCAGTTCTTC.

This clonotype was detected ten times or more. The chain carries TRBV27 and TRBJ2-7, with D perhaps matching TRBD2 (5 bases). This CDR3 comprises 14 residues. The germline gives CDR1 MNHEY, CDR2 SMNVEV (reference sequence). Trimming left V 5 bases short and J 1 base short, with 12 bases between. The CDR3 DNA is TGTGCCAGCAGTATACCCGGGAAATCCTACGAGCAGTACTTC. Protein product: CASSIPGKSYEQYF.

This rearrangement joins TRBV11-2 to TRBJ1-5; TRBD1 matches at 9 bases. The germline V gene has CDR1 SGHAT and CDR2 FQNNGV. V lost 5 bases, J lost 2 bases, and 13 bases stayed unmatched. This CDR3 is 18 amino acids long. The CDR3 region has the DNA TGTGCCAGCAGCCTGGGACAGGGAGGGAGGATGGGCAATCAGCCCCAGCATTTT. The encoded protein is CASSLGQGGRMGNQPQHF.

Only one count was recorded for this clonotype. This rearrangement joins TRBV6-2 or TRBV6-3 to TRBJ2-2; TRBD2 might be the D (6 bases). The germline V gene has CDR1 MNHEY and CDR2 SVGEGT. There are 14 residues in the CDR3. V lost 7 bases to trimming and J lost 5 bases, with 14 bases between them. CDR3 nucleotide sequence: TGTGCCAGCAAAGGGGCAGGAGGGACCGGGGAGCTGTTTTTT. As protein: CASKGAGGTGELFF.

This clonotype occurred many times. The chain links TRBV13 to TRBJ2-7; D possibly corresponds to TRBD2 (6 bases). This CDR3 region has 13 residues. CDR1 is PRHDT, CDR2 FYEKMQ, per germline (reference sequence). V lost 3 bases, J lost 5 bases, and 11 bases lay in between. CDR3 sequence reads: CASSFLASHEQYF. The CDR3 coding sequence is TGTGCCAGCAGCTTTCTAGCGTCTCACGAGCAGTACTTC. Combining the CDR3 with reference TRBV13 and TRBJ2-7 gives the whole variable domain AAGVIQSPRHLIKEKRETATLKCYPIPRHDTVYWYQQGPGQDPQFLISFYEKMQSDKGSIPDRFSAQQFSDYHSELNMSSLELGDSALYFCASSFLASHEQYFGPGTRLTVT.

This clonotype has a count of ten or more. Here the CDR3 reads CASSFRSDTKNIQYF. The CDR3 coding sequence is TGTGCCAGCAGCTTTCGTAGCGATACCAAAAACATTCAGTACTTC. The chain recombines TRBV7-2 with TRBJ2-4, with a weak D call TRBD2 (5 bases). Between the trimmed V and J ends, which lost 3 bases and 2 bases, there was a span of 11 bases. CDR1 and CDR2 (germline): SGHTA, FQGNSA. The CDR3 is made up of 15 amino acids.

This clonotype was counted a few times. The chain is built from TRBV5-4 and TRBJ2-7, with 9 nucleotides matching TRBD1. V lost 1 base, J lost 5 bases, and 4 bases stayed unmatched. The CDR3 is 14 residues long. Germline lookup yields CDR1 SGHNT and CDR2 YYREEE (reference sequence). The CDR3 DNA reads as TGTGCCAGCAGCTTGCGCCGACAGGGGGACGAGCAGTACTTC. Translated: CASSLRRQGDEQYF.

V usage is TRBV19 and J usage is TRBJ2-6, with 13 bases aligning to TRBD2. V shed 5 bases and J 0 bases; nucleotides not matched to a gene: 4. CDR3 length: 18 residues. Germline V gives CDR1 LNHDA, CDR2 SQIVND (reference sequence). The CDR3 DNA is TGTGCCAGTAGTCCGACTAGCGGGAGGATCTCTGGGGCCAACGTCCTGACTTTC. Residues: CASSPTSGRISGANVLTF.

This clonotype was detected ten times or more. The CDR3 bases are TGTGCCAGCAGCACTACAGGAACTGGCGAGCAGTACTTC. Encoded protein: CASSTTGTGEQYF. The V call is TRBV3-1, the J call TRBJ2-7; D is perhaps TRBD1 (5 bases). V dropped 5 bases and J dropped 6 bases, with 14 bases sitting between them. Germline CDR1 is LGHDT and CDR2 is YNNKEL (reference sequence). This CDR3 is built from 13 residues.

The gene calls are TRBV28 and TRBJ1-2; D is unresolved. V dropped 2 bases and J dropped 4 bases, with 11 bases sitting between them. The germline gives CDR1 MDHEN, CDR2 SYDVKM. The CDR3 loop spans 14 amino acids. CDR3 in amino acids: CASSLAGVSYGYTF. The CDR3 DNA is TGTGCCAGCAGTTTAGCCGGGGTTTCCTATGGCTACACCTTC.

V gene TRBV5-8 combines with J gene TRBJ1-1; TRBD1 agrees at 10 bases. CDR3 length: 14 amino acids. CDR1 is SGHTS, CDR2 YDEGEE, per germline. V lost 0 bases and J lost 7; bases outside the gene matches: 3. Here the CDR3 DNA reads TGTGCCAGCAGCTTGGAAGGGACAGGGGTTGAAGCTTTCTTT. It translates to CASSLEGTGVEAFF.

This clonotype was detected many times. The gene calls are TRBV10-3 and TRBJ2-5; 8 bases fit TRBD1. J was trimmed by 4 bases and V by 6 bases; bases with no gene match: 4. CDR3 length: 13 residues. CDR1 is ENHRY and CDR2 is SYGVKD in the germline V gene. Here the CDR3 DNA reads TGTGCCATCAGAGGACAGGGTTTAGAGACCCAGTACTTC. Translated, it gives CAIRGQGLETQYF.

The chain employs TRBV27 and TRBJ2-1, with 11 bases matching TRBD2. CDR3 length: 16 amino acids. V was clipped by 10 bases and J by 0 bases; unmatched bases: 8. Germline CDR1 reads MNHEY; CDR2 reads SMNVEV (reference sequence). The chain's CDR3 is CATIGLAGHSYNEQFF. In DNA form, the CDR3 reads TGTGCCACCATCGGACTAGCGGGTCACTCCTACAATGAGCAGTTCTTC.

This clonotype has only a few counts. The chain combines TRBV4-2 with TRBJ2-1; 12 positions match TRBD2. V shed 6 bases and J 3 bases; nucleotides not matched to a gene: 9. The germline V gene encodes CDR1 LGHNA and CDR2 YNFKEQ. The CDR3 extends over 17 amino acids. CDR3 amino acids: CASRDGTSGPLYNEQFF. The CDR3 region has the DNA TGTGCCAGCAGGGATGGGACTAGCGGGCCGCTCTACAATGAGCAGTTCTTC.

This clonotype was seen many times. V is TRBV7-2 and J is TRBJ2-7, with TRBD2 as a possible D gene (6 bases). The V and J ends lost 4 bases and 3 bases respectively, with 13 bases between them. The germline V gene encodes CDR1 SGHTA and CDR2 FQGNSA. The CDR3 covers 14 residues. CDR3 amino acids: CASSSGSSSYEQYF. Written as DNA, the CDR3 is TGTGCCAGCAGCTCCGGGAGTAGTAGCTACGAGCAGTACTTC.

This clonotype occurred a few times. V is TRBV20-1 and J is TRBJ2-3; possibly TRBD2 for D (5 bases). Deletions cut 5 bases from V and 0 bases from J, with 12 bases between. The germline gives CDR1 DFQATT, CDR2 SNEGSKA (reference sequence). The CDR3 length is 14 residues. The CDR3 loop is CSAASGPSTDTQYF. The CDR3 bases are TGCAGTGCTGCCAGCGGCCCTAGCACAGATACGCAGTATTTT.

There are many counts of this clonotype. The chain has TRBV7-3 and TRBJ2-3; 10 positions match TRBD1. This CDR3 comprises 15 residues. Germline V gene lookup returns CDR1 SGHTA and CDR2 FQGTGA. With V trimmed by 8 bases and J by 2 bases, 7 bases remained unmatched. This CDR3 is CASSRQGASTDTQYF. CDR3 DNA sequence: TGTGCCAGCTCCCGACAGGGGGCTTCCACAGATACGCAGTATTTT.

This clonotype came up many times. The rearrangement links TRBV30 to TRBJ2-5; 8 bases are shared with TRBD1. Germline lookup yields CDR1 GTSNPN and CDR2 SVGIG (reference sequence). The ends lost 2 bases at V and 6 bases at J; junction bases unmatched: 8. The CDR3 loop spans 14 amino acids. The DNA of the CDR3 is TGTGCCTGGAGTCTCGGACAGGGTCGAAAGACCCAGTACTTC. It specifies CAWSLGQGRKTQYF.

This clonotype came up a few times. This chain connects TRBV24-1 to TRBJ1-1; D ambiguous. This CDR3 contains 12 residues. From germline, CDR1 is KGHDR and CDR2 SFDVKD. The V end lost 0 bases, the J end lost 5 bases, and 3 bases lay between the germline ends. CDR3 sequence reads: CATSDLGTEAFF. The CDR3 bases are TGTGCCACCAGTGATTTGGGTACTGAAGCTTTCTTT.

There are many counts of this clonotype. V usage is TRBV7-9 and J usage is TRBJ2-3; D remains unclear. Looked up from germline, CDR1 is SEHNR and CDR2 is FQNEAQ (reference sequence). This CDR3 is built from 15 residues. The germline V and J ends were trimmed by 7 bases and 0 bases, with 14 bases remaining between them. This chain's CDR3 is CASNPMTTSTDTQYF. The CDR3 nucleotides are TGTGCCAGCAACCCCATGACGACAAGCACAGATACGCAGTATTTT.

This clonotype was picked up a small number of times. The chain is built from TRBV2 and TRBJ2-7, with 12 bases lining up with TRBD2. The germline V gene encodes CDR1 SNHLY and CDR2 FYNNEI. V lost 10 bases to trimming and J lost 6 bases; unmatched junction nucleotides: 16. CDR3 length: 16 amino acids. The DNA for the CDR3 is TGTGCCACCCATGCGGCTAGCGGGAGGGCCGATCTCGAGCAGTACTTC. It yields the protein CATHAASGRADLEQYF.